This T cell receptor (beta chain) derives from a study of low-dose radiotherapy and immunotherapy resistance in tumors. The CDR3 has 15 amino acids. Germline CDR1 and CDR2: MNHEY and SMNVEV (reference sequence). The V end was cut by 2 bases, the J end by 6 bases, with 14 bases between. This clonotype was seen at least ten times. Stated time point: after trial treatment. The treatment denotes: LDRT plus nivolumab, ipilimumab, low-dose cyclophosphamide and aspirin (RACIN trial). Both TCRalpha and TCRbeta chains were reverse transcribed with V-gene-specific primers. Both a constant-region primer and a V-primer adapter served to amplify TCRs across roughly 20 PCR cycles. TCRdb fed the reads into MiXCR, producing one record per CDR3 protein. The table includes under 95,000 distinct CDR3 sequences, 17% detected once.

This chain joins TRBV27 and TRBJ1-5; D is perhaps TRBD1 (5 bases). This receptor was obtained from a male donor with prostate cancer. The sequencing used PBMCs, collected after low-dose radiotherapy plus immunotherapy. The CDR3 bases are TGTGCCAGCAGTTTAAGTTATCTGGGGCTTCAGCCCCAGCATTTT. As protein: CASSLSYLGLQPQHF.